This TCR beta chain stems from a study of Ad26.COV2.S vaccination and SARS-CoV-2 variants. Sequencing used immunoSEQ multiplex PCR; TCRdb keeps in-frame clones, though not all of them. Of 350,000 to 500,000 clones listed, 90% were seen once; the top ten hold approximately 4.3%. Losses at the gene ends were 6 bases for V and 5 bases for J; bases not matched to a gene: 7. Germline loops: CDR1 LGHDT, CDR2 YNNKEL (reference sequence). CDR3 length: 15 amino acids. Treatment specified: about 20 received Ad26.COV2.S at low or high dose, single or two shots; five or six received placebo; per-sample allocation not given. It was on day 63 after the first vaccine or placebo injection that samples were taken.

The TCR originated in a person aged 18-65 years who received the Ad26.COV2.S COVID-19 vaccine or a placebo. The V and J genes are TRBV3-1 (or the pseudogene TRBV3-2) and TRBJ2-3; 11 positions agree with TRBD1. Source: peripheral blood, taken in a trial of Ad26.COV2.S vaccine versus placebo. The CDR3 DNA reads TGTGCCAGCAGACCGGACAGGGGGCGTATAGATACGCAGTATTTT. Its protein is CASRPDRGRIDTQYF.